Following are 24 T cell receptor beta chains from one sample sequenced in a study of breast tumors, draining lymph nodes, adjacent tissues. One entry per CDR3 protein, called by TCRdb with MiXCR from the multiplex PCR reads. This sample has 130,000 or so distinct CDR3 sequences, with over 20% found just once. Samples came from axillary lymph nodes draining the breast cancer. The sequenced sample was axillary lymph node tissue. The receptors come from a female donor with breast cancer. Some clones in this sample may be carry-over from other donors' samples.

This clonotype was seen at least ten times. V gene TRBV15 combines with J gene TRBJ2-2, with 16 bases identical to TRBD2. The CDR3 extends over 18 amino acids. V shed 3 bases and J 7 bases; nucleotides not matched to a gene: 8. Germline V lookup: CDR1 LNHNV, CDR2 YYDKDF (reference sequence). The DNA for the CDR3 is TGTGCCACCAGCAGGGGACTAGCGGGAGGGCCGGGGGGCGGGGAGCTGTTTTTT. It specifies CATSRGLAGGPGGGELFF.

This clonotype was counted at least ten times. This chain connects TRBV20-1 to TRBJ2-3, with a tentative D call TRBD2 (6 bases). The V gene's germline CDR1 is DFQATT and CDR2 SNEGSKA (reference sequence). There are 15 residues in the CDR3. Trimming stripped 0 bases from V and 3 bases from J, with 13 bases between. CDR3 in amino acids: CSARDSGEDTDTQYF. In DNA form, the CDR3 reads TGCAGTGCTAGAGATTCGGGGGAGGATACAGATACGCAGTATTTT.

This clonotype was picked up many times. The rearrangement uses TRBV20-1 and TRBJ2-2; 7 bases are shared with TRBD2. This CDR3 has 13 residues. With 6 bases clipped from V and 2 bases from J, the junction kept 3 bases outside the gene matches. Germline loops: CDR1 DFQATT, CDR2 SNEGSKA (reference sequence). CDR3 region: CSAGTINTGELFF. CDR3 nucleotide sequence: TGCAGTGCCGGGACTATAAACACCGGGGAGCTGTTTTTT.

This clonotype was seen ten or more times. V gene TRBV9 combines with J gene TRBJ1-4; 8 bases align to TRBD1. The CDR3 has 15 amino acids. Germline V lookup: CDR1 SGDLS, CDR2 YYNGEE. V trimming: 5 bases; J trimming: 2 bases; junction bases outside the gene matches: 5. The CDR3 DNA sequence: TGTGCCAGCAGTCCCCCAGGGGGCACTAATGAAAAACTGTTTTTT. Encoded protein: CASSPPGGTNEKLFF. The whole variable domain, filled in from reference TRBV9 and TRBJ1-4, reads DSGVTQTPKHLITATGQRVTLRCSPRSGDLSVYWYQQSLDQGLQFLIQYYNGEERAKGNILERFSAQQFPDLHSELNLSSLELGDSALYFCASSPPGGTNEKLFFGSGTQLSVL.

This clonotype was detected only once. Possible read error: a much larger clone is one base away. The genes are TRBV12-3 or TRBV12-4 and TRBJ1-3; no reliable D call. The CDR3 covers 15 residues. The CDR3 reads CASRPRVQAGSTIYF. DNA for the CDR3: TGTGCCAGCAGACCTAGGGTCCAGGCTGGAAGCACCATATATTTT.

A note on this clonotype: This may arise from a read error, as a much more abundant clone is one base away. The chain employs TRBV6-2 or TRBV6-3 and TRBJ2-7; D is perhaps TRBD2 (6 bases). Germline lookup yields CDR1 MNHEY and CDR2 SVGEGT. CDR3 length equals 14 residues. The CDR3 is CASSYSSGPYKQYF. DNA of the CDR3: TGTGCCAGCAGTTACTCTAGCGGTCCCTACAAGCAGTACTTC.

Remarks on this clonotype: Sequence at one end of the junction differs from germline and may be a read error. The chain is built from TRBV7-2 and TRBJ2-7; 12 bases are shared with TRBD2. Germline V lookup: CDR1 SGHTA, CDR2 FQGNSA. The CDR3 has 14 residues. CDR3 nucleotide sequence: TGTGCCGGCAGATCGGGGACTAGCGGGCCCCGGAAGCACTTC. Protein sequence: CAGRSGTSGPRKHF.

This clonotype has a count of ten or more. The chain carries TRBV5-1 and TRBJ2-1; 11 bases fit TRBD2. The V gene's germline CDR1 is SGHRS and CDR2 YFSETQ. V shed 4 bases and J 4 bases; nucleotides not matched to a gene: 10. This CDR3 has 17 amino acids. CDR3 sequence (DNA): TGCGCCAGCAGCGAAGGATTAGCGGGAGGGCGGTACAATGAGCAGTTCTTC. Translating gives CASSEGLAGGRYNEQFF.

This clonotype was recorded at least ten times. The chain employs TRBV5-1 and TRBJ2-7; D perhaps matches TRBD1 (6 bases). With 4 bases removed from V and 3 bases from J, the gap between germline ends came to 11 bases. This CDR3 is built from 13 residues. The V gene's germline CDR1 is SGHRS and CDR2 YFSETQ. This CDR3 reads CASSPDSFYEQYF. As DNA, the CDR3 is TGCGCCAGCAGCCCGGACAGCTTCTACGAGCAGTACTTC. The whole variable domain, filled in from reference TRBV5-1 and TRBJ2-7, reads KAGVTQTPRYLIKTRGQQVTLSCSPISGHRSVSWYQQTPGQGLQFLFEYFSETQRNKGNFPGRFSGRQFSNSRSEMNVSTLELGDSALYLCASSPDSFYEQYFGPGTRLTVT.

Points on this clonotype: A much larger clone differs from this one at a single base, so this may be a read error. CDR3 region: CASSARGGPYEQYF. The CDR3 nucleotides are TGTGCCAGCAGCGCCAGAGGGGGCCCCTACGAGCAGTACTTC. This chain uses TRBV4-2 with TRBJ2-7; TRBD1 matches at 7 bases. The V gene's germline CDR1 is LGHNA and CDR2 YNFKEQ. The CDR3 consists of 14 residues. The V gene end was trimmed by 5 bases and the J gene end by 2 bases; junction bases not matched to a gene: 6.

This clonotype was found many times. The chain joins TRBV7-2 to TRBJ2-7; D not resolved. Trimming took 5 bases from V and 2 from J, leaving 7 bases between them. Germline V gene data show CDR1 as SGHTA and CDR2 as FQGNSA. CDR3 length: 12 residues. CDR3 residues: CASSEWTYEQYF. The CDR3 coding sequence is TGTGCCAGCAGCGAATGGACCTACGAGCAGTACTTC. Full variable domain (rest looked up from reference TRBV7-2 and TRBJ2-7): GAGVSQSPSNKVTEKGKDVELRCDPISGHTALYWYRQSLGQGLEFLIYFQGNSAPDKSGLPSDRFSAERTGGSVSTLTIQRTQQEDSAVYLCASSEWTYEQYFGPGTRLTVT.

Many counts were recorded for this clonotype. This chain connects TRBV29-1 to TRBJ2-1; TRBD2 matches at 8 bases. After removal of 4 bases from V and 2 bases from J, the junction contained 1 base not matched to a gene. The germline V gene encodes CDR1 SQVTM and CDR2 ANQGSEA. The CDR3 covers 13 residues. CDR3 DNA sequence: TGCAGCGTTGTCGGGAGGGCCTACAATGAGCAGTTCTTC. Amino acids: CSVVGRAYNEQFF.

This clonotype was picked up many times. This sequence joins TRBV3-1 and TRBJ1-6; D not certain. This CDR3 is 15 amino acids long. Germline CDR1 is LGHDT and CDR2 is YNNKEL (reference sequence). With 3 bases removed from V and 0 bases from J, the gap between germline ends came to 6 bases. As DNA, the CDR3 is TGTGCCAGCAGCCAGGACCGCTCCTATAATTCACCCCTCCACTTT. It yields the protein CASSQDRSYNSPLHF.

About this clonotype itself: This sequence may be a read error, since a much larger clone differs from it by one base. The rearrangement links TRBV29-1 to TRBJ1-4; 9 nucleotides match TRBD1. The V segment lost 6 bases and the J segment 5 bases; nucleotides outside the gene matches: 7. The germline gives CDR1 SQVTM, CDR2 ANQGSEA. CDR3 length: 14 residues. Here the CDR3 reads CSVGNRGPNEKLFF. The CDR3 DNA sequence: TGCAGCGTGGGTAACAGGGGGCCGAATGAAAAACTGTTTTTT.

A word on this clonotype: This clone may be a read error of a much larger clone one base away. The chain links TRBV5-1 to TRBJ2-7; TRBD2 matches at 9 bases. The CDR3 runs to 15 residues. V shed 3 bases and J 2 bases; nucleotides not matched to a gene: 6. Germline V lookup: CDR1 SGHRS, CDR2 YFSETQ. The CDR3 is CASSYTTSGAYEQYF. CDR3 coding DNA: TGCGCCAGCAGCTACACGACTAGCGGAGCCTACGAGCAGTACTTC.

This clonotype has only a few counts. V and J are TRBV20-1 and TRBJ2-5, with D unresolved. This CDR3 comprises 15 residues. V was pared by 5 bases and J by 7 bases, with 23 bases between. Germline V lookup: CDR1 DFQATT, CDR2 SNEGSKA (reference sequence). For the CDR3, the DNA is TGCAGTGCTGGGTTTGCGTCCAGAGGCCGCGTGACCCAGTACTTC. This sequence encodes CSAGFASRGRVTQYF.

This clonotype was observed many times. This rearrangement joins TRBV6-1 to TRBJ1-5; D not certain. This CDR3 has 14 amino acids. Germline V gives CDR1 MNHNS, CDR2 SASEGT. V dropped 2 bases and J dropped 7 bases, with 12 bases sitting between them. CDR3 region: CASSEQPTGQPQHF. The CDR3 nucleotides are TGTGCCAGCAGTGAACAACCCACGGGGCAGCCCCAGCATTTT.

This clonotype came up many times. The CDR3 nucleotides read TGTGCCAGTAGTATGATTGGTCGTCGGCAGTTCTTC. Its protein product is CASSMIGRRQFF. V and J are TRBV19 and TRBJ2-1; no definite D call. The CDR3 extends over 12 amino acids. V lost 3 bases and J 12 bases, leaving 12 bases between the germline ends. Germline CDR1 and CDR2: LNHDA and SQIVND (reference sequence).

This clonotype was observed at least ten times. The V and J genes are TRBV6-2 or TRBV6-3 and TRBJ2-7; no definite D call. The CDR3 contains 15 residues. The V end was cut by 4 bases, the J end by 0 bases, with 13 bases between. Germline V CDR1 and CDR2: MNHEY, SVGEGT. This CDR3 is CASSLGKTSSYEQYF. The DNA for the CDR3 is TGTGCCAGCAGTTTGGGGAAAACGAGCTCCTACGAGCAGTACTTC.

This clonotype was seen ten or more times. The chain uses TRBV6-6 and TRBJ2-1; either TRBD1 or TRBD2 may supply D (5 bases each). From germline, CDR1 is MNHNY and CDR2 SVGAGI (reference sequence). The CDR3 is 15 amino acids. With 5 bases removed from V and 0 bases from J, the gap between germline ends came to 11 bases. Here the CDR3 DNA reads TGTGCCAGCAGTCCCCGGGACGACTCCTACAATGAGCAGTTCTTC. Protein: CASSPRDDSYNEQFF.

This clonotype was seen many times. This chain joins TRBV7-9 and TRBJ1-6; D perhaps matches TRBD1 (6 bases). Trimming removed 6 bases at V and 6 bases at J, with 15 bases between. The CDR3 is 15 amino acids. CDR1 and CDR2 from the germline V gene are SEHNR and FQNEAQ (reference sequence). The CDR3 nucleotides read TGTGCCAGCAGTGTCACACAGGGATCTAATTCACCCCTCCACTTT. Protein: CASSVTQGSNSPLHF.

This clonotype appeared many times. The chain combines TRBV4-1 with TRBJ2-7, with TRBD1 matching over 7 bases. V gave up 3 bases and J gave up 3 bases; unmatched junction bases: 5. The CDR3 spans 14 residues. In germline, CDR1 is MGHRA, CDR2 YSYEKL. This CDR3 reads CASSQLTGHYEQYF. CDR3 DNA sequence: TGCGCCAGCAGCCAGCTGACAGGGCACTACGAGCAGTACTTC.

This clonotype was counted many times. This rearrangement joins TRBV2 to TRBJ2-3; D is possibly TRBD1 or TRBD2 (7 bases each). Germline V CDR1 and CDR2: SNHLY, FYNNEI. V lost 6 bases, J lost 0 bases, and 13 bases lay in between. The CDR3 extends over 15 amino acids. Here the CDR3 DNA reads TGTGCCAGCAGGTGGGGGGGACAGAGCACAGATACGCAGTATTTT. Translated, it gives CASRWGGQSTDTQYF. The full variable domain, completed using reference TRBV2 and TRBJ2-3, is EPEVTQTPSHQVTQMGQEVILRCVPISNHLYFYWYRQILGQKVEFLVSFYNNEISEKSEIFDDQFSVERPDGSNFTLKIRSTKLEDSAMYFCASRWGGQSTDTQYFGPGTRLTVL.

This clonotype was seen many times. V and J are TRBV4-2 and TRBJ1-3, with 7 bases fitting TRBD1. The CDR3 has 17 residues. The trim removed 1 base at V and 0 bases at J, leaving 6 bases unmatched. Germline values: CDR1 LGHNA, CDR2 YNFKEQ. The CDR3 region has the DNA TGTGCCAGCAGCCAAGGAACAGGGACAGTCTCTGGAAACACCATATATTTT. Its translation: CASSQGTGTVSGNTIYF.